The TCR beta chain described here comes from a study of CD8+ T cells in alopecia areata. This clone was seen more than once but under ten times. The sequencing template was cDNA reverse transcribed from extracted RNA. The method was immunoSEQ multiplex PCR; TCRdb's version includes in-frame clones alone and lacks a portion of them. The sample has hundreds of thousands of clones; 67% are singletons. V lost 7 bases and J 1 base, leaving 10 bases between the germline ends. The CDR3 has 12 amino acids. Germline V gives CDR1 SQVTM, CDR2 ANQGSEA. Specimen: CD4+ T cells sorted from blood, collected at week 0. This clonotype was obtained from a human donor with alopecia areata. The chain uses TRBV29-1 and TRBJ1-1; the D gene is possibly TRBD1 (5 bases). Here the CDR3 reads CSGGYSNTEAFF. CDR3 nucleotide sequence: TGCAGCGGGGGCTATTCGAACACTGAAGCTTTCTTT.